Below, one TCR beta chain is given with its context. As yet, its antigen is unknown. One end of the junction fails to match germline, which may point to a read error. Starting material for RNA and DNA co-extraction consisted of roughly 19-34 mg of unsorted bulk tissue. Each tumor specimen held more than 80% viable tumor cells. This entry is derived from a study of tumor-infiltrating lymphocytes in primary liver carcinoma. Study background: All patients, whether men or women, fell within 30 to 69 years of age. Measuring roughly 4 to 10 cm across, the tumors were staged as T1-T3 N0M0. Regarding the study as a whole: Tumor region pairs shared more overlap than did tumor-adjacent and tumor-blood pairs.

CDR1 SQVTM and CDR2 ANQGSEA come from the germline V gene. This CDR3 region has 13 residues. From 450 to 550 ng total RNA, TCR beta cDNA was generated with a primer in the constant region. Library construction for TCR beta comprised three nested multiplex PCR rounds performed with slightly modified ARM-PCR. Use of TRBV1-TRBV30 forward primers with a C-beta reverse primer characterized the first two PCR rounds, which lasted around 10 cycles each. TCRdb passed the multiplex PCR reads through MiXCR, listing each CDR3 protein once. This sample carries roughly 100,000 distinct CDR3 sequences, more than 60% of them seen once, and the ten largest clones take 9.5% to 10%.

The clonotype was recovered from a woman aged 55 to 70 with primary liver carcinoma and hepatitis B virus infection. The gene calls are TRBV29-1 and TRBJ1-4; tentative D call: TRBD1 (5 bases). The material sequenced was liver tumor tissue from sampling region 5. Described subset: tumor region T5, tumor centre. DNA of the CDR3: TGCAACGTTGGCGGGGGGGTTTATGAAAAACTGTTTTTT. This codes for CNVGGGVYEKLFF.